This T cell receptor beta chain came from a study of read filtering for tumor transcriptome and immune sequencing. This clonotype has at least ten counts. Trimming shortened V by 4 bases and J by 6 bases, and 15 bases separated the two germline ends. Germline V lookup: CDR1 SQVTM, CDR2 ANQGSEA. The CDR3 loop spans 13 amino acids. The library was built from about 400 ng RNA with molecular barcoded adaptors for alpha/delta and beta/gamma chains. MiXCR was run by TCRdb on the reads, yielding one entry per CDR3 protein. The data contain tens of thousands of distinct CDR3 sequences, around 19% of them singletons.

The chain employs TRBV29-1 and TRBJ1-1, with a weak D call TRBD1 (6 bases). This receptor was identified in a donor older than 35 with multiple myeloma. What was sequenced was a population of CD138-negative cells sorted from bone marrow. The chain's CDR3 is CSVGERGTPEAFF. The CDR3 DNA reads TGCAGCGTTGGGGAAAGGGGGACTCCTGAAGCTTTCTTT.